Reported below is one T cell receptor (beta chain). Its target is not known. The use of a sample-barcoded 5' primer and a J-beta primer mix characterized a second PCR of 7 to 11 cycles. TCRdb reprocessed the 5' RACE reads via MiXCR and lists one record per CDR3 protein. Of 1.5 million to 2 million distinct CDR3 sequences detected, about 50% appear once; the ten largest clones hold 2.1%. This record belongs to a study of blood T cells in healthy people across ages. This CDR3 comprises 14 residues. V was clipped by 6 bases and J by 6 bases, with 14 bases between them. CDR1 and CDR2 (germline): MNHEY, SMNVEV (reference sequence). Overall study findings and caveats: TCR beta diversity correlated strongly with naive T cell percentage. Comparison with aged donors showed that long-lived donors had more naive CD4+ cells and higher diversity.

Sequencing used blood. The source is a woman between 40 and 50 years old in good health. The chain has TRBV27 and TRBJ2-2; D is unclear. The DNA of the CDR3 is TGTGCCAGCAGCACCCCGACCCCCGCCGGGGAGCTGTTTTTT. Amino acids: CASSTPTPAGELFF.